These T cell receptor beta chains were read from a single sample in a study of cytomegalovirus exposure and HLA in healthy donors. The assay was immunoSEQ multiplex PCR, and TCRdb's table has in-frame clones only and misses some. The data hold 200,000 to 250,000 clones, with 70% to 85% observed a single time. The source material was PBMCs. These receptors came from a girl aged 2 to 10 in good health and CMV-seronegative. Each CDR3 is given with its conserved first and last residue. Fields, in order: V gene, J gene, CDR3 protein.

TRBV18	TRBJ1-1	CASSPPGRGLTEAFF
TRBV30	TRBJ1-4	CALDFRPREKLFF
TRBV5-1	TRBJ1-2	CASSLTAGGGYTF
TRBV5-6	TRBJ1-6	CASSLDRGGGNNSPLHF
TRBV13	TRBJ1-1	CASSLVKLLNTEAFF
TRBV9	TRBJ1-2	CASSPRGGTEYGYTF
TRBV4-1	TRBJ2-1	CASSPPGTGDYNEQFF
TRBV5-1	TRBJ1-1	CASSPAQATLNTEAFF
TRBV5-4	TRBJ1-2	CASSLVGSFYGYTF
TRBV6-1	TRBJ2-3	CASSEREGDTQYF
TRBV19	TRBJ2-1	CASHPGGGIF
TRBV2	TRBJ1-2	CASSSGPYGYTF
TRBV9	TRBJ2-2	CASSVQDWTGELFF
TRBV27	TRBJ2-1	CASSLWASGGAIYNEQFF
TRBV5-4	TRBJ1-2	CASSLASDYGYTF
TRBV2	TRBJ1-2	CATTRQGAPGYTF